This T cell receptor (beta chain) was obtained from a study of T cell clones after liver transplantation. The repertoire was sequenced with immunoSEQ multiplex PCR; TCRdb's copy has only in-frame clones and lacks some. The data show around 100,000 clones, around 80% seen once. Trimming at V came to 7 bases and at J to 6 bases, leaving 12 bases not matched to a gene. The CDR3 covers 14 residues. CDR1 and CDR2 (germline): MNHEY, SVGAGI. The J gene is TRBJ2-7, the V gene TRBV6-5; 7 bases map to TRBD1. The sample was CD4+ T cells from blood, taken approximately 50 months after liver transplant. The TCR comes from a human patient who received a liver transplant. Certain T cells may be donor cells from the graft. CDR3 in amino acids: CASIQNRGFSEQYF. The CDR3 nucleotides are TGTGCCAGCATTCAGAACAGGGGTTTCTCCGAGCAGTACTTC.